The 6 T cell receptor beta chains presented below share a single source sample, sequenced in a study of T cell responses to AZD1222 COVID-19 vaccine. Measured with immunoSEQ multiplex PCR; TCRdb has only the in-frame clones, and not every one. In the table there are about 120,000 clones, about 88% of which are singletons. Sequencing was performed on peripheral blood, taken 28 days after the second AZD1222 dose. These TCRs come from an adult who received the AZD1222 COVID-19 vaccine.

This clone has more than one count but fewer than ten. The chain recombines TRBV7-9 with TRBJ2-3; D unclear. Germline V CDR1 and CDR2: SEHNR, FQNEAQ (reference sequence). The V and J ends lost 3 bases and 2 bases respectively, with 6 bases between them. The CDR3 is made up of 13 amino acids. CDR3 loop: CASSLDLTDTQYF. The CDR3 DNA is TGTGCCAGCAGCTTGGACCTCACAGATACGCAGTATTTT.

The chain combines TRBV9 with TRBJ2-5; no reliable D call. The ends were cut back, 0 bases at V and 0 bases at J, with 6 bases in the middle. The germline gives CDR1 SGDLS, CDR2 YYNGEE. This CDR3 contains 14 residues. The CDR3 here is CASSVDTDQETQYF. The CDR3 nucleotides are TGTGCCAGCAGCGTAGATACAGACCAAGAGACCCAGTACTTC. The entire variable domain, with the rest obtained from reference TRBV9 and TRBJ2-5, is as follows: DSGVTQTPKHLITATGQRVTLRCSPRSGDLSVYWYQQSLDQGLQFLIQYYNGEERAKGNILERFSAQQFPDLHSELNLSSLELGDSALYFCASSVDTDQETQYFGPGTRLLVL.

The chain employs TRBV7-9 and TRBJ1-5, with a possible D match to TRBD1 (6 bases). Germline V gives CDR1 SEHNR, CDR2 FQNEAQ (reference sequence). Trimming left V 0 bases short and J 8 bases short, with 11 bases between. The CDR3 contains 14 residues. The CDR3 spells CASSLAGDNKPQHF. The CDR3 DNA follows: TGTGCCAGCAGCTTAGCAGGGGACAACAAGCCCCAGCATTTT.

The rearrangement joins TRBV29-1 to TRBJ1-4; 7 nucleotides agree with TRBD1. CDR1 and CDR2 from the germline V gene are SQVTM and ANQGSEA. V gave up 8 bases and J gave up 4 bases; unmatched junction bases: 4. This CDR3 has 12 residues. This CDR3 is CSIRDSNEKLFF. The CDR3 DNA reads TGCAGCATCCGGGACAGTAATGAAAAACTGTTTTTT.

The rearrangement links TRBV7-3 to TRBJ2-5; the D is unclear. V gave up 1 base and J gave up 1 base, with 10 bases separating them. The CDR3 loop spans 15 amino acids. Germline CDR1 reads SGHTA; CDR2 reads FQGTGA. The CDR3 spells CASSLNPGPQETQYF. The CDR3 DNA reads as TGTGCCAGCAGCTTAAACCCGGGTCCCCAAGAGACCCAGTACTTC.

This sequence joins TRBV9 and TRBJ2-1; 7 bases align to TRBD1. Germline V gene data show CDR1 as SGDLS and CDR2 as YYNGEE. This CDR3 has 15 residues. J lost 2 bases, V lost 1 base, and 3 bases had no gene match. The CDR3 DNA is TGTGCCAGCAGCGTACAGGGGGTTACCTACAATGAGCAGTTCTTC. It is translated as CASSVQGVTYNEQFF.